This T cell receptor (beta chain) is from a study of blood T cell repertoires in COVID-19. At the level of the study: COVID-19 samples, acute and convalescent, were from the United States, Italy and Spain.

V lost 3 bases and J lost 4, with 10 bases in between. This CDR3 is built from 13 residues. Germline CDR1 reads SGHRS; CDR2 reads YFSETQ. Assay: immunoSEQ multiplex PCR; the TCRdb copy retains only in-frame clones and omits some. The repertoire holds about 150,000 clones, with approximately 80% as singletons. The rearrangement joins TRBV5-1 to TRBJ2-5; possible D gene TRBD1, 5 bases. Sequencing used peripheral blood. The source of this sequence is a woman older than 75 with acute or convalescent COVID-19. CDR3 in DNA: TGCGCCAGCAGCTCGCCCCAGGGAGAGACCCAGTACTTC. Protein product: CASSSPQGETQYF. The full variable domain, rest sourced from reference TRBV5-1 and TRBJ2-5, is KAGVTQTPRYLIKTRGQQVTLSCSPISGHRSVSWYQQTPGQGLQFLFEYFSETQRNKGNFPGRFSGRQFSNSRSEMNVSTLELGDSALYLCASSSPQGETQYFGPGTRLLVL.